This T cell receptor beta chain was sequenced during a study of shared clonotypes between healthy human individuals. Overall study: Researchers assigned three CD4 naive, three CD4 memory, two CD8 naive and one CD8 memory plate to each donor. Whole-study findings and limits: Naive subsets, compared against memory subsets, generally had larger estimated richness values. In having few donors, the study represented limited genetic and exposure-history diversity.

Regarding this clone: The target antigen is unknown.

Each sorted subset replicate got 200 ng genomic DNA, tens of thousands of genomes. The table came from immunoSEQ multiplex PCR; TCRdb's copy has only in-frame clones and leaves some out. Of around 200,000 clones listed, around 63% are singletons. The CDR3 is 14 amino acids. CDR1 and CDR2 from the germline V gene are MDHEN and SYDVKM. V was shortened by 2 bases and J by 0 bases, with 7 bases between the two germline ends. The sequencing input was memory CD4+ T cells sorted from blood. Described subset: CD45RA-negative fraction. The sequence was obtained from a man aged 25 to 45 in good health. J is TRBJ1-2 and V is TRBV28; D unclear. In DNA, the CDR3 is TGTGCCAGCAGTTTAGTGATGGCTAACTATGGCTACACCTTC. Translated: CASSLVMANYGYTF.